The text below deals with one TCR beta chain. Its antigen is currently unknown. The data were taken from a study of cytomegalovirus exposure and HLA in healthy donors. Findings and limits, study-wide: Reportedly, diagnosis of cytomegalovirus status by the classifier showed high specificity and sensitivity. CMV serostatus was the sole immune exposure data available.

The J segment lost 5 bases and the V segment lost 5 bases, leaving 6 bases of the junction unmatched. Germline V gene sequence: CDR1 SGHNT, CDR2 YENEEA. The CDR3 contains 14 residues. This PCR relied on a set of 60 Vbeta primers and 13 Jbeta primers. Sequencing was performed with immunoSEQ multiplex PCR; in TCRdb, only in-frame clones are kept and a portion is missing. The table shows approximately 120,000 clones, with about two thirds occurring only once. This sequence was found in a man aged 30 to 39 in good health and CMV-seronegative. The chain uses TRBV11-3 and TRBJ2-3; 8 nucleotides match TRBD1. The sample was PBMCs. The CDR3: CASSTRGRGDTQYF. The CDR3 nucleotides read TGTGCCAGCAGCACCAGGGGGCGAGGAGATACGCAGTATTTT.